The clone carrying this TCR beta chain was observed at least ten times. Its target is unknown. The CDR3 has 11 amino acids. Germline V gene sequence: CDR1 SQVTM, CDR2 ANQGSEA. Trimming left V 4 bases short and J 3 bases short, with 7 bases between. The data belong to a study of CD8+CD57+ T cells in acquired aplastic anemia. Study-level information: When averaged, DNA from sorted CD4+ and CD8+ cells came to approximately 3.2 ug.

It was genomic DNA that served as the template for profiling TCR beta VDJ and CDR3. From the reads, TCRdb called clonotypes with MiXCR, one entry per CDR3 protein. The table includes around 190,000 distinct CDR3 sequences, roughly 57% detected once. General study points: There were some 27 CD8+ CDR3 sequences that occurred in both patients and controls.

This sequence joins TRBV29-1 and TRBJ2-7; D is unclear. Sequencing was carried out using sorted CD4+, CD8+, or CD8+CD57+ T cells (not recorded which) from PBMCs. The origin of this receptor is a human donor in good health. CDR3 region: CSVVVSYEQYF. CDR3 sequence (DNA): TGCAGCGTTGTTGTAAGCTACGAGCAGTACTTC.